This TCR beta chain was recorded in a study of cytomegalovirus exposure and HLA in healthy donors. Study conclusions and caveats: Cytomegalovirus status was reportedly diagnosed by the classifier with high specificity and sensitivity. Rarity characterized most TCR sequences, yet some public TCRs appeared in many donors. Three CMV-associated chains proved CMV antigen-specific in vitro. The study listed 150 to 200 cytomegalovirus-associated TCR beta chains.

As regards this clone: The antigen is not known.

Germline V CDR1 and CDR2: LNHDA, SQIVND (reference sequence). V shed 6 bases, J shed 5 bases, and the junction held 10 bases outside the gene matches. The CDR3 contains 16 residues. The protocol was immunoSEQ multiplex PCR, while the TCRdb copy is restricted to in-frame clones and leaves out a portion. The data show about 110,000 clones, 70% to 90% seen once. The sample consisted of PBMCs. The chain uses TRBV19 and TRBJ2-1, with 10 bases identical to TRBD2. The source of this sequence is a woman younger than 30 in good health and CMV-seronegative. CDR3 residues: CASRLAGPLNHNEQFF. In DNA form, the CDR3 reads TGTGCCAGTAGACTAGCGGGGCCGCTGAATCACAATGAGCAGTTCTTC.